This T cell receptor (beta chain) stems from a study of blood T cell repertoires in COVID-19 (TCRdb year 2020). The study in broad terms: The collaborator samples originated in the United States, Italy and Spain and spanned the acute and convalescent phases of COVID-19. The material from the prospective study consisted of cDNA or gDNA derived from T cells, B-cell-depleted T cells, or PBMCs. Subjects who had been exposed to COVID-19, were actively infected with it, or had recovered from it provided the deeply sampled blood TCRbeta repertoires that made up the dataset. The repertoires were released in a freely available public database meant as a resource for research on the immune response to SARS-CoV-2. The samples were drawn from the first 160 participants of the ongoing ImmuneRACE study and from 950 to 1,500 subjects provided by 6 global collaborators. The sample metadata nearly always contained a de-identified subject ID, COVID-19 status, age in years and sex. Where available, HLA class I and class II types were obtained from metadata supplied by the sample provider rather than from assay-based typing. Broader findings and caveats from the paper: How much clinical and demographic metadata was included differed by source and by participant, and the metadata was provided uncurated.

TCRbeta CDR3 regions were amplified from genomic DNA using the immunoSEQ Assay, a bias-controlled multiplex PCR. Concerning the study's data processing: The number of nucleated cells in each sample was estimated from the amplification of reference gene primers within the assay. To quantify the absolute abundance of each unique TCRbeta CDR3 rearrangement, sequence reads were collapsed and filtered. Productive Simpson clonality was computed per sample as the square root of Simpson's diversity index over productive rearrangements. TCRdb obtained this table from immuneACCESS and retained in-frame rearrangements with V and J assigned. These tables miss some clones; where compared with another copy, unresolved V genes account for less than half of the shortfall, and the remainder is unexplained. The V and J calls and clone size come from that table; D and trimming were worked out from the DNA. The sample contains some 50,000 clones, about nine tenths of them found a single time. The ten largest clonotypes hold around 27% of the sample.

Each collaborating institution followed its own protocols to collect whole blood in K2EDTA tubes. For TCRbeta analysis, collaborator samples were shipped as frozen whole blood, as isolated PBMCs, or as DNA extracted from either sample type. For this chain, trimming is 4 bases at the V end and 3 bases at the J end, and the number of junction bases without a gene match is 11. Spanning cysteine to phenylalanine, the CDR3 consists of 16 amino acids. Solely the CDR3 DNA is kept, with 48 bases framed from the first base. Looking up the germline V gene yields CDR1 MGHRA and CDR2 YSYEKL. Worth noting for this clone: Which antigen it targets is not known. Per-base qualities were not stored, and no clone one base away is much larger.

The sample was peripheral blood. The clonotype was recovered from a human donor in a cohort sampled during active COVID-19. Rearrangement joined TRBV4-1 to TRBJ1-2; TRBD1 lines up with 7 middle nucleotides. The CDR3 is CASSPQGGPGDYGYTF. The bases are TGCGCCAGCAGCCCCCAGGGGGGTCCCGGGGACTATGGCTACACCTTC.